This TCR beta chain stems from a study of blood T cell repertoires in COVID-19. Across the whole study: PBMCs, B-cell-depleted T cells, or T cells provided the cDNA or gDNA that made up the material.

Trimming removed 0 bases at V and 0 bases at J, with 16 bases between. CDR1 and CDR2 from the germline V gene are SGHRS and YFSETQ. The length of the CDR3 is 17 residues. TCRdb's table, derived via immunoSEQ multiplex PCR, lists solely in-frame clones and lacks some. The top ten clones hold about 9.4% of a sample with roughly 350,000 clones, around 87% of them seen once. Sequenced material: peripheral blood. The source is a woman aged 25 to 39 with COVID-19, enrolled during active disease. The chain joins TRBV5-1 to TRBJ2-7; D not resolved. Here the CDR3 reads CASSLGWVPRSSYEQYF. As DNA, the CDR3 is TGCGCCAGCAGCTTGGGTTGGGTCCCGAGGAGCTCCTACGAGCAGTACTTC. Full variable domain (outside the CDR3, taken from reference TRBV5-1 and TRBJ2-7): KAGVTQTPRYLIKTRGQQVTLSCSPISGHRSVSWYQQTPGQGLQFLFEYFSETQRNKGNFPGRFSGRQFSNSRSEMNVSTLELGDSALYLCASSLGWVPRSSYEQYFGPGTRLTVT.